This TCR beta chain was found in a study of blood T cell repertoires in COVID-19. As for the study in general: COVID-19 samples from acute and convalescent phases originated in the United States, Italy and Spain. The cDNA or gDNA used as material had been derived from T cells, B-cell-depleted T cells, or PBMCs.

Original analysis: Reference gene primer amplification gave nucleated cell count estimates. Only in-frame clones appear in the TCRdb table, and some are missing; sequencing was by immunoSEQ multiplex PCR. V, J and clone size are taken as reported in that table, and D and trimming were inferred from the DNA itself. The sample holds more than 95,000 clones, more than 80% seen once. Sequencing was carried out using peripheral blood. The TCR originated in a human donor in a cohort sampled during active COVID-19.

As DNA, the CDR3 is TGTGCCAGCAGCCCAGGGAACCCCAGAGATCAGCCCCAGCATTTT. Encoded protein: CASSPGNPRDQPQHF. This chain connects TRBV7-8 to TRBJ1-5; possible D gene TRBD1, 5 bases. This CDR3 is built from 15 residues. Trimming pared 5 bases from V and 5 bases from J, leaving 16 bases between. Per the germline V gene, CDR1 is SGHVS and CDR2 is FQNEAQ.